A single sample gave rise to the 14 T cell receptor beta chains below, sequenced in a study of a mutant IDH1 vaccine in newly diagnosed glioma. These TCRs' antigens remain unknown. Sequencing was performed with immunoSEQ multiplex PCR; in TCRdb, only in-frame clones are kept and a portion is missing. There are about 21,000 clones in the sample; 85% to 90% occur only once, and around 6% lies in the top ten. Noted time point: week 11, during vaccination. The study gave 300 ug of mutant IDH1 20-mer peptide per vaccine dose, with topical imiquimod. The material sequenced was PBMCs, taken from a glioma patient whose treatment included an IDH1 peptide vaccine. These receptors all come from a middle-aged woman with glioma.

The CDR3 is CASSRVGTGELFF. The CDR3 DNA is TGTGCCAGCAGCAGGGTAGGAACCGGGGAGCTGTTTTTT. The chain couples TRBV2 to TRBJ2-2, with a possible D match to TRBD1 (5 bases). V lost 6 bases to trimming and J lost 5 bases, with 10 bases between them. Germline V lookup: CDR1 SNHLY, CDR2 FYNNEI. The CDR3 is 13 residues long. The whole variable domain, filled in from reference TRBV2 and TRBJ2-2, reads EPEVTQTPSHQVTQMGQEVILRCVPISNHLYFYWYRQILGQKVEFLVSFYNNEISEKSEIFDDQFSVERPDGSNFTLKIRSTKLEDSAMYFCASSRVGTGELFFGEGSRLTVL.

The gene calls are TRBV7-2 and TRBJ2-6; D call uncertain. Germline CDR1 SGHTA, CDR2 FQGNSA. V was pared by 5 bases and J by 0 bases, with 11 bases between. This CDR3 comprises 16 residues. CDR3 protein: CASSPQWGSGANVLTF. In DNA, the CDR3 is TGTGCCAGCAGCCCACAATGGGGCTCTGGGGCCAACGTCCTGACTTTC.

The chain combines TRBV2 with TRBJ2-1; 9 positions agree with TRBD2. From germline, CDR1 is SNHLY and CDR2 FYNNEI. The V gene end was trimmed by 8 bases and the J gene end by 6 bases; junction bases not matched to a gene: 8. The CDR3 is 14 residues long. The CDR3 DNA is TGTGCCAGCGCCAGGACTAGCGAAACCAATGAGCAGTTCTTC. Translating it yields CASARTSETNEQFF.

This clone was detected only once. The CDR3 DNA follows: TGTGCCAGCAGGGGGGGAGGCGGCGTAGGTGAGCAGTTCTTC. It encodes CASRGGGGVGEQFF. The chain has TRBV6-1 and TRBJ2-1; D is perhaps TRBD2 (6 bases). Between the trimmed V and J ends, which lost 6 bases and 9 bases, there was a span of 18 bases. The germline V gene has CDR1 MNHNS and CDR2 SASEGT. This CDR3 comprises 14 residues.

CDR3 in amino acids: CASSRTTQGGRNYGYTF. The CDR3 coding sequence is TGTGCCAGCAGCCGGACTACCCAGGGGGGCAGGAACTATGGCTACACCTTC. The chain combines TRBV7-9 with TRBJ1-2; TRBD1 matches 7 bases. V lost 5 bases and J lost 2; bases outside the gene matches: 14. The V gene's germline CDR1 is SEHNR and CDR2 FQNEAQ (reference sequence). This CDR3 is built from 17 residues.

CDR3 nucleotides: TGTGCTAGTGGTTTAAGTCCGAACACCGGGGAGCTGTTTTTT. Protein: CASGLSPNTGELFF. The J gene is TRBJ2-2, the V gene TRBV12-5; no reliable D call. Germline values: CDR1 LGHNT, CDR2 FRNRAP. Trimming pared 3 bases from V and 0 bases from J, leaving 5 bases between. The CDR3 covers 14 residues.

This clone counts as large (0.1 to 1%). The chain joins TRBV19 to TRBJ1-1; D might be TRBD1 (5 bases). CDR1 is LNHDA and CDR2 is SQIVND in the germline V gene (reference sequence). The CDR3 is 16 residues long. The V end lost 4 bases, the J end lost 7 bases, and 22 bases lay between the germline ends. CDR3 nucleotide sequence: TGTGCCAGTAGTAGGGCCCGGGGGGGTCCAACGCATGAAGCTTTCTTT. Amino acids: CASSRARGGPTHEAFF.

The rearrangement joins TRBV14 to TRBJ1-2; tentatively, D is TRBD1 (5 bases). CDR1 and CDR2 from the germline V gene are SGHDN and FVKESK. CDR3 length: 13 amino acids. V was pared by 5 bases and J by 7 bases, with 14 bases between. This chain's CDR3 is CASSYRGWGGYTF. As DNA, the CDR3 is TGTGCCAGCAGCTACCGGGGCTGGGGTGGCTACACCTTC.

This rearrangement joins TRBV5-1 to TRBJ1-5, with 7 bases aligning to TRBD1. Germline V gene data show CDR1 as SGHRS and CDR2 as YFSETQ. V trimming: 1 base; J trimming: 4 bases; junction bases outside the gene matches: 2. The CDR3 contains 14 residues. This CDR3 reads CASSLTGVNQPQHF. In DNA form, the CDR3 reads TGCGCCAGCAGCTTGACAGGGGTGAATCAGCCCCAGCATTTT. Variable domain in full (rest from reference TRBV5-1 and TRBJ1-5): KAGVTQTPRYLIKTRGQQVTLSCSPISGHRSVSWYQQTPGQGLQFLFEYFSETQRNKGNFPGRFSGRQFSNSRSEMNVSTLELGDSALYLCASSLTGVNQPQHFGDGTRLSIL.

This rearrangement joins TRBV19 to TRBJ2-3; either TRBD1 or TRBD2 may fit D (5 bases each). V lost 2 bases and J 6 bases, leaving 24 bases between the germline ends. The CDR3 runs 18 residues. Germline V gives CDR1 LNHDA, CDR2 SQIVND (reference sequence). The CDR3 sequence: CASSIFPGRRGTGDTQYF. The CDR3 DNA reads as TGTGCCAGTAGTATATTTCCGGGGCGACGCGGCACCGGGGATACGCAGTATTTT.

V gene TRBV30 combines with J gene TRBJ1-1; D remains ambiguous. Germline V lookup: CDR1 GTSNPN, CDR2 SVGIG (reference sequence). The CDR3 sequence is 13 residues long. Between the trimmed V and J ends, which lost 2 bases and 1 base, there was a span of 8 bases. This chain's CDR3 is CAWSLDTNTEAFF. Here the CDR3 DNA reads TGTGCCTGGAGTCTTGACACGAACACTGAAGCTTTCTTT.

This clone was found a few times. The V call is TRBV5-4, the J call TRBJ1-1; D is ambiguous. CDR1 and CDR2 from the germline V gene are SGHNT and YYREEE (reference sequence). CDR3 length: 16 amino acids. The germline V and J ends were trimmed by 0 bases and 1 base, with 13 bases remaining between them. In DNA, the CDR3 is TGTGCCAGCAGCTTGGTCACGGGGAGGAAGAACACTGAAGCTTTCTTT. The encoded protein is CASSLVTGRKNTEAFF.

The rearrangement links TRBV6-5 to TRBJ2-5; 7 bases map to TRBD2. CDR3 length: 15 amino acids. Per germline, CDR1 MNHEY and CDR2 SVGAGI. J was trimmed by 1 base and V by 2 bases; bases with no gene match: 4. CDR3 amino acids: CASSYRRESQETQYF. CDR3 bases: TGTGCCAGCAGTTACCGGCGGGAGAGCCAAGAGACCCAGTACTTC.

The chain couples TRBV4-1 to TRBJ1-5; D remains unclear. Germline assignment: CDR1 MGHRA and CDR2 YSYEKL. This CDR3 has 15 amino acids. V lost 3 bases to trimming and J lost 1 base, with 10 bases between them. In nucleotides, the CDR3 is TGCGCCAGCAGCCATGAGGGCGCAAGCAATCAGCCCCAGCATTTT. Translation: CASSHEGASNQPQHF.